The next 14 T cell receptor beta chains were all read from a single sample in a study of technical replicates of blood from several donors (dated by TCRdb to 2016 to 2017). Receptors were amplified or captured by the immunoSEQ multiplex PCR assay. The source is immuneACCESS, and TCRdb retained only in-frame sequences with V and J called. Part of the clones is not carried over; for the studies checked, unresolved V genes explain less than half of this, and the remainder is unexplained. The sample table contains 65,000 to 90,000 clones; only one count was recorded for roughly 93% of them. In total, the top ten clones hold about 0.23% of the sample. Material: T cells isolated from PBMCs. The origin of the receptors is a human donor in good health.

This clone was observed a single time. This chain joins TRBV4-2 and TRBJ1-5; D may be TRBD1 (5 bases). The V and J ends lost 1 base and 0 bases respectively, with 10 bases between them. Germline lookup yields CDR1 LGHNA and CDR2 YNFKEQ. The CDR3 covers 16 residues. CDR3 region: CASSQGSGDSNQPQHF. CDR3 coding DNA: TGTGCCAGCAGCCAAGGGTCGGGGGATAGCAATCAGCCCCAGCATTTT.

The chain is built from TRBV5-1 and TRBJ2-3, with D possibly being TRBD2 (5 bases). Trimming left V 3 bases short and J 2 bases short, with 7 bases between. Germline CDR1 reads SGHRS; CDR2 reads YFSETQ. The CDR3 consists of 13 residues. The CDR3 region is CASSSGDTDTQYF. CDR3 nucleotide sequence: TGCGCCAGCAGCTCCGGGGACACAGATACGCAGTATTTT.

The chain uses TRBV11-2 and TRBJ2-5; 8 nucleotides agree with TRBD1. CDR1 and CDR2 from the germline V gene are SGHAT and FQNNGV. The CDR3 loop spans 15 amino acids. V trimming: 0 bases; J trimming: 5 bases; junction bases outside the gene matches: 5. The CDR3 sequence is CASSLDGQGGETQYF. The CDR3 nucleotides are TGTGCCAGCAGCTTAGATGGACAGGGCGGGGAGACCCAGTACTTC.

This chain uses TRBV7-8 with TRBJ1-6; D perhaps matches TRBD1 (5 bases). Germline V CDR1 and CDR2: SGHVS, FQNEAQ. This CDR3 region has 15 residues. Trimming removed 4 bases from V and 10 bases from J, with 17 bases in between. The CDR3 nucleotides read TGTGCCAGCAGCTCAGAAGGGGCAGGGCAATCACCCCTCCACTTT. This codes for CASSSEGAGQSPLHF.

The V gene is TRBV10-3, the J gene TRBJ2-5, with D uncertain. Trimming removed 0 bases at V and 4 bases at J, with 9 bases between. The CDR3 has 14 residues. Looked up from germline, CDR1 is ENHRY and CDR2 is SYGVKD. CDR3 DNA: TGTGCCATCAGTGAGTCGGTAGCATCAGAGACCCAGTACTTC. Translated: CAISESVASETQYF.

The chain has TRBV2 and TRBJ2-2, with 10 bases lining up with TRBD1. The CDR3 spans 15 residues. From germline, CDR1 is SNHLY and CDR2 FYNNEI. V trimming: 10 bases; J trimming: 1 base; junction bases outside the gene matches: 6. This chain's CDR3 is CAIMDRGENTGELFF. Here the CDR3 DNA reads TGTGCCATTATGGACAGGGGGGAGAACACCGGGGAGCTGTTTTTT.

V and J are TRBV5-6 and TRBJ2-1; tentatively, D is TRBD2 (5 bases). The CDR3 runs to 16 residues. The V gene's germline CDR1 is SGHDT and CDR2 YYEEEE. Trimming removed 0 bases from V and 2 bases from J, with 12 bases in between. CDR3 region: CASSLVGSLPYNEQFF. In DNA, the CDR3 is TGTGCCAGCAGCTTGGTGGGGAGTCTACCCTACAATGAGCAGTTCTTC.

The V gene is TRBV28, the J gene TRBJ1-1; no firm D call. The CDR3 has 12 amino acids. Trimming stripped 6 bases from V and 4 bases from J, with 9 bases between. Germline V CDR1 and CDR2: MDHEN, SYDVKM. CDR3: CASRPGGTEAFF. As DNA, the CDR3 is TGTGCCAGCAGACCGGGAGGCACTGAAGCTTTCTTT.

The V and J genes are TRBV10-2 and TRBJ2-2; possibly TRBD1 for D (6 bases). The germline V gene encodes CDR1 WSHSY and CDR2 SAAADI. This CDR3 contains 15 residues. V lost 4 bases to trimming and J lost 5 bases, with 14 bases between them. The CDR3 is CASSATGLLTGELFF. Here the CDR3 DNA reads TGCGCCAGCAGTGCCACAGGGCTTCTGACCGGGGAGCTGTTTTTT.

The chain recombines TRBV11-3 with TRBJ2-1, with D possibly TRBD1 on 5 matching bases. This CDR3 is 14 amino acids long. V lost 8 bases, J lost 4 bases, and 15 bases lay in between. Germline CDR1 is SGHNT and CDR2 is YENEEA. The DNA for the CDR3 is TGTGCCAGCCGCCCGGACAAGCAATACAATGAGCAGTTCTTC. Protein sequence: CASRPDKQYNEQFF.

The V and J genes are TRBV4-1 and TRBJ2-1; 7 bases agree with TRBD2. V gave up 0 bases and J gave up 4 bases; unmatched junction bases: 3. CDR1 and CDR2 from the germline V gene are MGHRA and YSYEKL. This CDR3 is 15 amino acids long. CDR3 coding DNA: TGCGCCAGCAGCCAAGAACCTAGCGGTTACAATGAGCAGTTCTTC. Translated: CASSQEPSGYNEQFF.

The chain is built from TRBV6-5 and TRBJ2-7; the D gene is possibly TRBD1 (6 bases). This CDR3 spans 16 amino acids. Germline values: CDR1 MNHEY, CDR2 SVGAGI. V was cut by 0 bases and J by 4 bases, with 16 bases left in between. The CDR3 loop reads CASSYSSGANSYEQYF. The CDR3 bases are TGTGCCAGCAGTTACTCATCAGGGGCGAATTCTTACGAGCAGTACTTC.

The genes are TRBV6-5 and TRBJ2-4; 8 bases fit TRBD1. Germline V gene sequence: CDR1 MNHEY, CDR2 SVGAGI. Trimming took 8 bases from V and 3 from J; bases not matched to a gene: 3. This CDR3 contains 13 residues. For the CDR3, the DNA is TGTGCCAGCGGGGACAGGAGCAAAAACATTCAGTACTTC. Translating it yields CASGDRSKNIQYF.

The chain combines TRBV19 with TRBJ1-4; no clear D gene. This CDR3 comprises 13 residues. Germline CDR1 reads LNHDA; CDR2 reads SQIVND (reference sequence). V gave up 10 bases and J gave up 7 bases, with 16 bases separating them. CDR3 protein: CAISVSGGEKLFF. CDR3 DNA: TGTGCCATCTCTGTCTCCGGCGGTGAAAAACTGTTTTTT. Using reference TRBV19 and TRBJ1-4 for the parts outside the CDR3, the full variable domain is DGGITQSPKYLFRKEGQNVTLSCEQNLNHDAMYWYRQDPGQGLRLIYYSQIVNDFQKGDIAEGYSVSREKKESFPLTVTSAQKNPTAFYLCAISVSGGEKLFFGSGTQLSVL.